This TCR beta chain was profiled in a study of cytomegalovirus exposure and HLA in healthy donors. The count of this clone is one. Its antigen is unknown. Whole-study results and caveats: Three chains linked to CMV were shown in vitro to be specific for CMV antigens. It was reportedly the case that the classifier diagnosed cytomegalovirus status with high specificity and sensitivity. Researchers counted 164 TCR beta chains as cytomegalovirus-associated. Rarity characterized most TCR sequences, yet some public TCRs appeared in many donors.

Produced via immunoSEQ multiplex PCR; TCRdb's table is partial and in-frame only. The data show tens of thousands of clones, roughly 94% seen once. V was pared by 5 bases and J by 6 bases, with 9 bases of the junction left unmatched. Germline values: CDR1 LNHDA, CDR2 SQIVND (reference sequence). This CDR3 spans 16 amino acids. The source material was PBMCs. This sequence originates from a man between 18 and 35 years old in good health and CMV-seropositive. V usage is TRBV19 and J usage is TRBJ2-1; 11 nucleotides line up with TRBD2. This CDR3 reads CASSLQLAGGINEQFF. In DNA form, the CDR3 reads TGTGCCAGTAGTCTTCAGCTAGCGGGAGGAATCAATGAGCAGTTCTTC.